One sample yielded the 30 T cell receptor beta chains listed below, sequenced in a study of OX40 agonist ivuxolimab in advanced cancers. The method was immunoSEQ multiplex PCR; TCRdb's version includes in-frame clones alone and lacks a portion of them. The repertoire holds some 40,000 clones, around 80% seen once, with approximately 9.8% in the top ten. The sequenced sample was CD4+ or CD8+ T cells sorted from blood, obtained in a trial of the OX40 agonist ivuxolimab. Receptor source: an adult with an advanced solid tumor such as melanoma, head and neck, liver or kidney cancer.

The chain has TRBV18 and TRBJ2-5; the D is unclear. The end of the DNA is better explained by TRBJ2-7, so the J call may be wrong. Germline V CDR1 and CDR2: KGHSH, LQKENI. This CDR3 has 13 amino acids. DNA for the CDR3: TGTGCCAGCTCATCCCATCCTTTCTACGAGCAGTACTTC. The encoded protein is CASSSHPFYEQYF.

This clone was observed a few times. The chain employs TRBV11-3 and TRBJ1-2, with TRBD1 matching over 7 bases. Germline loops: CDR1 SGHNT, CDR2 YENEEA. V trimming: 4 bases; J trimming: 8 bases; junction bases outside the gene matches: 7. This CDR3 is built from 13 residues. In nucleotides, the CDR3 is TGTGCCAGCAGCTCTGGGACAGCAGGAGGCTACACCTTC. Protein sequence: CASSSGTAGGYTF.

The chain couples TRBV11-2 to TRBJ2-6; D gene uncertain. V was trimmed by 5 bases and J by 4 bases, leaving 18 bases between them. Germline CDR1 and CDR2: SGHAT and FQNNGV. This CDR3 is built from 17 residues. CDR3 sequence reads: CASSASGIRLGANVLTF. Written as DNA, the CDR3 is TGTGCCAGCAGCGCGTCAGGAATACGCCTCGGGGCCAACGTCCTGACTTTC.

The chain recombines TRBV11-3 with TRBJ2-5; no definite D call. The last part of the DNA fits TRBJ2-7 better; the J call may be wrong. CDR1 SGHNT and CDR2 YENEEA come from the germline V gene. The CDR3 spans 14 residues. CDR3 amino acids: CASSLTVISYEQYF. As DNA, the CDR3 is TGTGCCAGCAGCTTAACAGTCATCTCCTACGAGCAGTACTTC.

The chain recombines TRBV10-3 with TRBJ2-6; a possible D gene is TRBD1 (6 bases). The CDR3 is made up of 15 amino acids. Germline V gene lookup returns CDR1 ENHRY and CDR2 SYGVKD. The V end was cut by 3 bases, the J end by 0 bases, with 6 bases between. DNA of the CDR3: TGTGCCATCAGTGAAGGGGGCTCTGGGGCCAACGTCCTGACTTTC. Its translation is CAISEGGSGANVLTF.

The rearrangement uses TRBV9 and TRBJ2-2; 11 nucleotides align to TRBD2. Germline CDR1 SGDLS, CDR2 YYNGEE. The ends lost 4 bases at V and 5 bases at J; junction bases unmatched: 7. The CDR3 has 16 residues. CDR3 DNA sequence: TGTGCCAGCAGCAAGACTAGCGGGGCTAGAACCGGGGAGCTGTTTTTT. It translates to CASSKTSGARTGELFF.

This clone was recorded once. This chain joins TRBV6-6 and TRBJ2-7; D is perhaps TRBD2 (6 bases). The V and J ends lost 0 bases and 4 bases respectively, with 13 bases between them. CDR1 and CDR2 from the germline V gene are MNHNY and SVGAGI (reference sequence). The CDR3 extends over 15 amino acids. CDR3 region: CASSYSLQGGYEQYF. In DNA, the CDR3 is TGTGCCAGCAGTTACTCGCTTCAGGGAGGTTACGAGCAGTACTTC.

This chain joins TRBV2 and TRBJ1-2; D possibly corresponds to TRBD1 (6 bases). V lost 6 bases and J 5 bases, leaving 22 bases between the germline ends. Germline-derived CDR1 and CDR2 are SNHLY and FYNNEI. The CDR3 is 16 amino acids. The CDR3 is CASSLMSGGGTYGYTF. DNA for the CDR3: TGTGCCAGCAGCCTAATGAGCGGGGGGGGCACGTATGGCTACACCTTC.

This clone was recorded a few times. CDR3 nucleotides: TGTGCCAGCTCACCAACAGGGAATCAGCCCCAGCATTTT. Its protein product is CASSPTGNQPQHF. V usage is TRBV18 and J usage is TRBJ1-5, with a possible D match to TRBD1 (6 bases). The CDR3 consists of 13 residues. V shed 2 bases and J shed 4 bases, with 6 bases lying between them. Germline V lookup: CDR1 KGHSH, CDR2 LQKENI. Filled out from reference TRBV18 and TRBJ1-5, the complete variable domain reads NAGVMQNPRHLVRRRGQEARLRCSPMKGHSHVYWYRQLPEEGLKFMVYLQKENIIDESGMPKERFSAEFPKEGPSILRIQQVVRGDSAAYFCASSPTGNQPQHFGDGTRLSIL.

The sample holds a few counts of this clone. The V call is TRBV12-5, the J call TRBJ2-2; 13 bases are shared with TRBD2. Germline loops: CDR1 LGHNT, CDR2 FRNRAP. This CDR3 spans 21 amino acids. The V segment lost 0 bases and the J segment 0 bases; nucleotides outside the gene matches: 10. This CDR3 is CASGLVLLLGLAGPNTGELFF. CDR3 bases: TGTGCTAGTGGTTTGGTACTTCTTCTGGGACTAGCGGGACCGAACACCGGGGAGCTGTTTTTT. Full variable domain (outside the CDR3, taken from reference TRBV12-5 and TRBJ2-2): DARVTQTPRHKVTEMGQEVTMRCQPILGHNTVFWYRQTMMQGLELLAYFRNRAPLDDSGMPKDRFSAEMPDATLATLKIQPSEPRDSAVYFCASGLVLLLGLAGPNTGELFFGEGSRLTVL.

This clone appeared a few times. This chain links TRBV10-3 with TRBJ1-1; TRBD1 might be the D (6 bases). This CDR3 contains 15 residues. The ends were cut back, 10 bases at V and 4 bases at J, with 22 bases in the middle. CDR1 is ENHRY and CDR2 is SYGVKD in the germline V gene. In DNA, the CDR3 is TGTGCCACGGAAGGGGGGGGGCGGTCGGGCACTGAAGCTTTCTTT. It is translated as CATEGGGRSGTEAFF.

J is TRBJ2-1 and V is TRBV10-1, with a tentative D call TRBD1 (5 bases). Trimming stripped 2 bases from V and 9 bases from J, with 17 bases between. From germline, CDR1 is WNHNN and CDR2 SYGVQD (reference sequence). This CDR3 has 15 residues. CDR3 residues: CASSEDARGRGEQFF. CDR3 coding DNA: TGCGCCAGCAGTGAGGACGCTAGAGGAAGGGGTGAGCAGTTCTTC.

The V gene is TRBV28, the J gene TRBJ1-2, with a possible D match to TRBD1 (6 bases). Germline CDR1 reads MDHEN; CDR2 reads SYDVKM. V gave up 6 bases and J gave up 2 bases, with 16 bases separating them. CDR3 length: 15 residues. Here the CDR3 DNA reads TGTGCCAGCAGCCCCGGACAGTCGGTGAACTATGGCTACACCTTC. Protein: CASSPGQSVNYGYTF.

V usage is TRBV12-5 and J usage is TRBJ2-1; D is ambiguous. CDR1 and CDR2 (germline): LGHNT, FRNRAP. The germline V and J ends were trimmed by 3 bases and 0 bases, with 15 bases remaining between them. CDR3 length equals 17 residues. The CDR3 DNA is TGTGCTAGTGGTTTCGGTGCCCCCTCTCGCTCCTACAATGAGCAGTTCTTC. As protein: CASGFGAPSRSYNEQFF. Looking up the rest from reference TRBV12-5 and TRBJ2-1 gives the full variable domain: DARVTQTPRHKVTEMGQEVTMRCQPILGHNTVFWYRQTMMQGLELLAYFRNRAPLDDSGMPKDRFSAEMPDATLATLKIQPSEPRDSAVYFCASGFGAPSRSYNEQFFGPGTRLTVL.

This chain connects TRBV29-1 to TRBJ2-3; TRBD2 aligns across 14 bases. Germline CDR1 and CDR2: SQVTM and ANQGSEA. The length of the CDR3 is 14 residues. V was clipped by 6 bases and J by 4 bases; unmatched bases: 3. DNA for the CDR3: TGCAGCGTGGGACTAGCGGGAGTGTCAGATACGCAGTATTTT. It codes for CSVGLAGVSDTQYF.

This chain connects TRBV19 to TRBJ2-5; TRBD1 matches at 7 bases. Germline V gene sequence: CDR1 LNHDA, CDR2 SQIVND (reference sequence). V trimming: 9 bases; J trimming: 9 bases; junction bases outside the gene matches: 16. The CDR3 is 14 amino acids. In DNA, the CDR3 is TGTGCCAGGCTTCGGGACAGCCACAGGGCGGCCCAGTACTTC. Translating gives CARLRDSHRAAQYF.

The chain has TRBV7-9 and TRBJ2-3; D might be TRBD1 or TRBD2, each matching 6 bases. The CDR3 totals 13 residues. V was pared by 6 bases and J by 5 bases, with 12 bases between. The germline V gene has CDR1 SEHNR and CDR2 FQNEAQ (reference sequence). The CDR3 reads CASRKGGGDTQYF. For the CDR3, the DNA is TGTGCCAGCAGAAAGGGGGGCGGAGATACGCAGTATTTT.

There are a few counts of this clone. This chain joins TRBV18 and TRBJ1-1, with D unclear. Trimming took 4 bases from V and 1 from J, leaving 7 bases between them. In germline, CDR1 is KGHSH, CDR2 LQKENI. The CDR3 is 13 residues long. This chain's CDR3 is CASSRTANTEAFF. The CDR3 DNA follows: TGTGCCAGCTCACGGACGGCGAACACTGAAGCTTTCTTT.

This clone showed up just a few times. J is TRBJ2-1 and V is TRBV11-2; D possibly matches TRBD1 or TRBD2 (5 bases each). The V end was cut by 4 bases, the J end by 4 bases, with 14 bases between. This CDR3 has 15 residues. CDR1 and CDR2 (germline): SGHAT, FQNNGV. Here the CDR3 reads CASSSRDLDYNEQFF. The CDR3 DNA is TGTGCCAGCAGCTCCCGGGACCTAGATTACAATGAGCAGTTCTTC.

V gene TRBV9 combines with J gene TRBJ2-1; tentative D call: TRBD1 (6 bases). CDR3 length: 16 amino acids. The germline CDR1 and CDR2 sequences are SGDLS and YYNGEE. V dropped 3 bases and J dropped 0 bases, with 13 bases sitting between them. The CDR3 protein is CASSATGRDSYNEQFF. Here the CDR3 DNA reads TGTGCCAGCAGCGCGACAGGCCGGGACTCCTACAATGAGCAGTTCTTC. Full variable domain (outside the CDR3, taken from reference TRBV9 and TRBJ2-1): DSGVTQTPKHLITATGQRVTLRCSPRSGDLSVYWYQQSLDQGLQFLIQYYNGEERAKGNILERFSAQQFPDLHSELNLSSLELGDSALYFCASSATGRDSYNEQFFGPGTRLTVL.

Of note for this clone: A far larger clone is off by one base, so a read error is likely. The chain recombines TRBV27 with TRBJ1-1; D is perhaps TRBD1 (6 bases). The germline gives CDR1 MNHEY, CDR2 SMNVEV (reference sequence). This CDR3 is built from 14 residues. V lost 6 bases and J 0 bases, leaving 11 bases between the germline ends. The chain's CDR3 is CASSPGQMNTEAFF. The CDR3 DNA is TGTGCCAGCAGCCCCGGACAGATGAACACTGAAGCTTTCTTT.

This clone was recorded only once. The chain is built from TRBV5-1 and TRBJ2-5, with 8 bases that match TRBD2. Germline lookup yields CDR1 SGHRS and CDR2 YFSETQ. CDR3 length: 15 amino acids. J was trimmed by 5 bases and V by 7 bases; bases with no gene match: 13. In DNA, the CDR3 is TGCGCCAGCCGGGGGAGCGGGGGTCCCGGGGAGACCCAGTACTTC. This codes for CASRGSGGPGETQYF.

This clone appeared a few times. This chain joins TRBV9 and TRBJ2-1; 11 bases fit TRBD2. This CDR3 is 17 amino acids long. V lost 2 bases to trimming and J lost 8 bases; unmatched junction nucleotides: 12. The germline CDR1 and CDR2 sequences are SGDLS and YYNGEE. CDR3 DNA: TGTGCCAGCAGCGTTTACAACCTAGCGGGGGGCAAGGATGAGCAGTTCTTC. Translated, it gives CASSVYNLAGGKDEQFF. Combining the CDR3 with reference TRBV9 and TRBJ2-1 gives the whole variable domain DSGVTQTPKHLITATGQRVTLRCSPRSGDLSVYWYQQSLDQGLQFLIQYYNGEERAKGNILERFSAQQFPDLHSELNLSSLELGDSALYFCASSVYNLAGGKDEQFFGPGTRLTVL.

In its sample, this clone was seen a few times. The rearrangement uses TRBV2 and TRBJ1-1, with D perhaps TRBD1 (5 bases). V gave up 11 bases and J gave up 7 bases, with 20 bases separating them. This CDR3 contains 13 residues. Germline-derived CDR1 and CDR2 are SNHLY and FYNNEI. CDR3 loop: CASNQGGRGEAFF. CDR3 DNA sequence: TGTGCCTCCAATCAGGGAGGAAGAGGTGAAGCTTTCTTT.

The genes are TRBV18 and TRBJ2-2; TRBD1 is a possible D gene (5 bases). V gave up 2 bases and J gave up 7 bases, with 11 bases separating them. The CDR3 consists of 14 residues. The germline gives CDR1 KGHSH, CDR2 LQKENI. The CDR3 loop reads CASSPGASGGELFF. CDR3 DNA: TGTGCCAGCTCACCAGGGGCGAGTGGCGGGGAGCTGTTTTTT.

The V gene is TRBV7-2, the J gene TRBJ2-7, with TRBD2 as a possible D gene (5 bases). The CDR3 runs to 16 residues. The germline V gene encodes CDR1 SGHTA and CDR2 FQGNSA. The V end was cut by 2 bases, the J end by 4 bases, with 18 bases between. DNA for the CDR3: TGTGCCAGCAGCTTAATAAAACCTAGCTGGGGATACGAGCAGTACTTC. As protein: CASSLIKPSWGYEQYF.

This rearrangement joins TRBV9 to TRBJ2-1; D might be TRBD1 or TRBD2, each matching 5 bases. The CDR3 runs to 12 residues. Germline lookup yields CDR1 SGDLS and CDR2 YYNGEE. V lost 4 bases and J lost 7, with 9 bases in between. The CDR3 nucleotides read TGTGCCAGCAGCCCAGAGGGGAATGAGCAGTTCTTC. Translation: CASSPEGNEQFF.

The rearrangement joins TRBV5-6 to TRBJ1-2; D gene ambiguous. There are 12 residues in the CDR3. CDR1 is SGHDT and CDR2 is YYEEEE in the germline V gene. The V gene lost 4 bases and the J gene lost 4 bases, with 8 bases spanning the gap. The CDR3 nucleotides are TGTGCCAGCAGCGCGGAATTCTATGGCTACACCTTC. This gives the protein CASSAEFYGYTF. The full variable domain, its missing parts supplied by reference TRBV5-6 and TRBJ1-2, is DAGVTQSPTHLIKTRGQQVTLRCSPKSGHDTVSWYQQALGQGPQFIFQYYEEEERQRGNFPDRFSGHQFPNYSSELNVNALLLGDSALYLCASSAEFYGYTFGSGTRLTVV.

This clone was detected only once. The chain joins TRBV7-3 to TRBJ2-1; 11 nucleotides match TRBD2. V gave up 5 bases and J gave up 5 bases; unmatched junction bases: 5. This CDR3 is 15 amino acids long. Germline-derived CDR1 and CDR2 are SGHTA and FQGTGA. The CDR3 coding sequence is TGTGCCAGCAGCCTAGCGGGGGGCCTGGACAATGAGCAGTTCTTC. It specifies CASSLAGGLDNEQFF.

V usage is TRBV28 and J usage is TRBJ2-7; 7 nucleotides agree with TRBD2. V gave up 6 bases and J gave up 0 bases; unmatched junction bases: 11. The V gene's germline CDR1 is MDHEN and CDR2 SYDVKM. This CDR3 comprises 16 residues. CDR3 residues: CASSPDREVSSYEQYF. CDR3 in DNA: TGTGCCAGCAGCCCTGACCGGGAGGTTAGCTCCTACGAGCAGTACTTC.